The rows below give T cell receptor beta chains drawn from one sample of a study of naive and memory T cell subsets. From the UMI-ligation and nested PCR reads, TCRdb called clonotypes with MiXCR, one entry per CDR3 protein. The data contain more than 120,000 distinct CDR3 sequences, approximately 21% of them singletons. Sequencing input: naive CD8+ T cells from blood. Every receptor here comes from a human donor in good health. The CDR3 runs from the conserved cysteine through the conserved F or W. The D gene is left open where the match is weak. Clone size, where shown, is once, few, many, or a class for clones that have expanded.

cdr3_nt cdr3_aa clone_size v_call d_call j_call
TGTGCCAGCAGCTACAGGGTACTGGTTCAGCCCCAGCATTTT CASSYRVLVQPQHF . TRBV28 . TRBJ1-5
TGTGCCAGCAGTTTTGTTTACCAAGAGACCCAGTACTTC CASSFVYQETQYF few TRBV12-3/TRBV12-4 . TRBJ2-5
TGCAGTGCTAGAGACCGGGACAGGGGGCTGTTAAATGAGCAGTTCTTC CSARDRDRGLLNEQFF few TRBV20-1 TRBD1 TRBJ2-1
TGTGCCAGCAGTTACAACGGACAGGGGGATCAGCCCCAGCATTTT CASSYNGQGDQPQHF few TRBV6-5 TRBD1 TRBJ1-5
TGTGCCAGCAAGCCCGGGACTAGCGGGGGCAATGAGCAGTTCTTC CASKPGTSGGNEQFF . TRBV27 TRBD2 TRBJ2-1
TGTGCCAGCAGTTTAGTACAGGGTGTCTACGAGCAGTACTTC CASSLVQGVYEQYF . TRBV12-3/TRBV12-4 . TRBJ2-7
TGCGCCAGCAGCCAAGATGTAGACGCTAACTACGAGCAGTACTTC CASSQDVDANYEQYF . TRBV4-3 . TRBJ2-7
TGTGCCAGCAGCTTATACTCCTTAAGGGACAGGAATTATCGCAATCAGCCCCAGCATTTT CASSLYSLRDRNYRNQPQHF . TRBV7-9 TRBD1 TRBJ1-5
TGTGCCAGCAGTCCCGGGACATGGGGGACTGAAGCTTTCTTT CASSPGTWGTEAFF many TRBV27 . TRBJ1-1
TGTGCCAGCAGCCCTGCCGGCACTGAAGCTTTCTTT CASSPAGTEAFF . TRBV27 . TRBJ1-1
TGTGCCAGCAGCTCTAGGGGAAGTGGTGCTTTCTTT CASSSRGSGAFF few TRBV11-2 . TRBJ1-1
TGCGCCAGCAGTGAATGGATCTTAGGCAGGGAAGGCACAGATACGCAGTATTTT CASSEWILGREGTDTQYF . TRBV10-2 . TRBJ2-3
TGTGCCAGCAGCGATGGGGACAGGGAGTACAATGAGCAGTTCTTC CASSDGDREYNEQFF few TRBV9 TRBD1 TRBJ2-1
TGTGCCAGCTCACCAGCAGGAGGATACACAGATACGCAGTATTTT CASSPAGGYTDTQYF . TRBV18 . TRBJ2-3
TGCGCCAGCAGCCAAGATGAGGGGGTCTCCTACAATGAGCAGTTCTTC CASSQDEGVSYNEQFF . TRBV4-1 . TRBJ2-1
TGTGCCTGGAGTTCCGTCGGCGATGAGCAGTTCTTC CAWSSVGDEQFF . TRBV30 . TRBJ2-1
TGCAGCGTTGAGGTCCGGGACTACCAAGAGACCCAGTACTTC CSVEVRDYQETQYF . TRBV29-1 . TRBJ2-5
TGTGCCAGCAGCCAAGTTATGCCTGGGACAGGGGGGTCGTACGAGCAGTACTTC CASSQVMPGTGGSYEQYF . TRBV3-1 TRBD1 TRBJ2-7
TGTGCCAGCAGCGTAGGTAGCGGGAGCTCCTACAATGAGCAGTTCTTC CASSVGSGSSYNEQFF . TRBV9 TRBD2 TRBJ2-1
TGTGCCAGCGGACGAGGCACAGATACGCAGTATTTT CASGRGTDTQYF . TRBV27 . TRBJ2-3
TGCAGTGCTCCCCCGCAGCGGGAGGCCTACGAGCAGTACTTC CSAPPQREAYEQYF . TRBV20-1 TRBD2 TRBJ2-7
TGCAGCGTTGAAGGTTTCGTTGATAGGGGGAGGGCCAAAAACATTCAGTACTTC CSVEGFVDRGRAKNIQYF . TRBV29-1 . TRBJ2-4
TGCAGCGTTGAAGACCCAGAGCCCACTATTAACTATGGCTACACCTTC CSVEDPEPTINYGYTF few TRBV29-1 . TRBJ1-2
TGTGCCAGCAGCCCTACCACTCGTAGCTCCTACAATGAGCAGTTCTTC CASSPTTRSSYNEQFF . TRBV11-2 . TRBJ2-1
TGTGCCAGCACTGGGGCGGACACTGAAGCTTTCTTT CASTGADTEAFF few TRBV7-9 . TRBJ1-1
TGCAGTGCTAGAGATGACCGACAGGGCTTCTACGAGCAGTACTTC CSARDDRQGFYEQYF few TRBV20-1 TRBD1 TRBJ2-7
TGTGCCAGCACCACCGGTGTGAACACTGAAGCTTTCTTT CASTTGVNTEAFF . TRBV7-6 . TRBJ1-1
TGCGCCAGTTGGGACTTCGGGAACAATGAGCAGTTCTTC CASWDFGNNEQFF . TRBV5-1 . TRBJ2-1
TGTGCCAGCAGTTTTTTGGGTGGTTCGTTCACAGATACGCAGTATTTT CASSFLGGSFTDTQYF few TRBV27 . TRBJ2-3
TGTGCCAGCAGTCCTCAGGACAGGTACAATGAGCAGTTCTTC CASSPQDRYNEQFF few TRBV12-3/TRBV12-4 TRBD1 TRBJ2-1
TGCGCCAGCAGCCAACAGGGGGCGGGAACTGAAGCTTTCTTT CASSQQGAGTEAFF . TRBV4-1 TRBD1 TRBJ1-1
TGCGCCAGTCGGGGGCGGAATCAGCCCCAGCATTTT CASRGRNQPQHF . TRBV23-1 . TRBJ1-5
TGTGCCAGCAGCCCGGGACAGGGGATCTCAGATACGCAGTATTTT CASSPGQGISDTQYF . TRBV28 TRBD1 TRBJ2-3
TGTGCCAGCAGCCGGTCACCATCTGGGGCCAACGTCCTGACTTTC CASSRSPSGANVLTF few TRBV28 . TRBJ2-6
TGCAGTGCCCCCCGGTGGGGGGGTAGCGGTTCCTACGAGCAGTACTTC CSAPRWGGSGSYEQYF . TRBV20-1 TRBD2 TRBJ2-7
TGCAGCGTAAGCAGCCACTACAATGAGCAGTTCTTC CSVSSHYNEQFF few TRBV29-1 . TRBJ2-1
TGCGCCAGCAGCCAAGATGTAGCGCAGGGAGCCAAAAACATTCAGTACTTC CASSQDVAQGAKNIQYF . TRBV4-3 . TRBJ2-4
TGTGCCAGCAGAACGGTGGGGCGTGAAGCTTTCTTT CASRTVGREAFF . TRBV6-5 . TRBJ1-1
TGCGCCAGCAGCTTGGTAGGGACAGGGTACCACGAGCAGTACTTC CASSLVGTGYHEQYF . TRBV5-1 TRBD1 TRBJ2-7
TGTGCCAGCACCCTGGGGGACAGAGATTCCTACGAGCAGTACTTC CASTLGDRDSYEQYF . TRBV5-6 TRBD1 TRBJ2-7
TGCGCCAGCAGCCAACCGGGAGTCGTTAATGAGCAGTTCTTC CASSQPGVVNEQFF few TRBV4-1 . TRBJ2-1
TGCAGTGCTAGAGGGGTGGGTAACACTGAAGCTTTCTTT CSARGVGNTEAFF few TRBV20-1 . TRBJ1-1
TGCAGTGCTCCCTCCGGGGCCGCCGGGGAGCTGTTTTTT CSAPSGAAGELFF . TRBV20-1 . TRBJ2-2
TGTGCCAGCAGCCGAGGCCCCCGCGGGGACACTGAAGCTTTCTTT CASSRGPRGDTEAFF . TRBV7-4 . TRBJ1-1
TGTGCCAGCAGCTTTGCTTCGGGGTTCGAGCAGTACTTC CASSFASGFEQYF . TRBV12-3/TRBV12-4 . TRBJ2-7
TGTGCCAGCAGCTCCCCCGGGGAGGCCACTGAAGCTTTCTTT CASSSPGEATEAFF few TRBV7-3 . TRBJ1-1
TGCAGCGCTGAGAGCCTAGCGGCCTTGGATGAGCAGTTCTTC CSAESLAALDEQFF few TRBV29-1 TRBD2 TRBJ2-1
TGTGCCAGCAGCTTGCTAAGCTGGGAGACCCAGTACTTC CASSLLSWETQYF . TRBV7-9 . TRBJ2-5
TGTGCCACCAGTACCGGGACTAGCGGGAGTGCGGGCAATGAGCAGTTCTTC CATSTGTSGSAGNEQFF . TRBV24-1 TRBD2 TRBJ2-1
TGTGCCAGTGACCCCTGGGGCTCTGGGGCCAACGTCCTGACTTTC CASDPWGSGANVLTF few TRBV2 . TRBJ2-6
TGTGCCAGCAGCTTAGAACCCTACGAGCAGTACTTC CASSLEPYEQYF . TRBV7-9 . TRBJ2-7
TGCGCCAGCAGCCAGGACAGCGAAACTTACTTGGAGCAGTACTTC CASSQDSETYLEQYF . TRBV4-1 . TRBJ2-7
TGTGCCAGCAGCCGCGGGAGGGCCCGCACAGATACGCAGTATTTT CASSRGRARTDTQYF . TRBV28 TRBD2 TRBJ2-3
TGTGCCAGCAGGCCCCCGGTAGACGGGGCTGAGCAGTTCTTC CASRPPVDGAEQFF . TRBV2 . TRBJ2-1
TGTGCCACCAGTGATCCAGGGGTCGGGGAGACCCAGTACTTC CATSDPGVGETQYF few TRBV24-1 . TRBJ2-5
TGTGCCAGTAGTACACCGACCCCACACTCCTACAATGAGCAGTTCTTC CASSTPTPHSYNEQFF . TRBV19 . TRBJ2-1
TGTGCCAGTAGTATAGATCTTGGGATCTCCTACGAGCAGTACTTC CASSIDLGISYEQYF . TRBV19 . TRBJ2-7
TGCAGCGTTGAGGGGCGGAGCACAGATACGCAGTATTTT CSVEGRSTDTQYF few TRBV29-1 . TRBJ2-3
TGTGCCAGCAGCGTCCCGGGAGAACAGTCTGGGGCCAACGTCCTGACTTTC CASSVPGEQSGANVLTF few TRBV9 . TRBJ2-6